This TCR beta chain was captured in a study of identical twins. This clonotype came up a few times. TCRdb itself ran the 5' RACE reads through MiXCR, one entry per CDR3 protein. The top ten clones hold around 5.1% of a sample with around 230,000 distinct CDR3 sequences, roughly a tenth of them seen once. This CDR3 is built from 16 residues. The ends lost 6 bases at V and 6 bases at J; junction bases unmatched: 12. Germline V CDR1 and CDR2: MNHNS, SASEGT. The chain links TRBV6-1 to TRBJ2-7; 12 bases are shared with TRBD1. The clonotype originates from a young woman in good health. Sequenced sample: memory (CD45RO+) T cells sorted from blood. The DNA of the CDR3 is TGTGCCAGCAGGAGAGGGACAGGGGGCGCTGGGGGCGAGCAGTACTTC. Its protein product is CASRRGTGGAGGEQYF.